One and the same sample provided the 23 T cell receptor beta chains below, sequenced in a study of blood T cell repertoires in COVID-19. Sequencing used immunoSEQ multiplex PCR; TCRdb keeps in-frame clones, though not all of them. The data hold around 100,000 clones, with roughly 84% observed a single time. Material: peripheral blood. These receptors were obtained from a man aged 25 to 40 in a cohort sampled during active COVID-19.

This chain connects TRBV3-1 (or the pseudogene TRBV3-2) to TRBJ2-1, with D possibly matching TRBD1 (5 bases). Germline V gene sequence: CDR1 LGHDT, CDR2 YNNKEL (reference sequence). V gave up 4 bases and J gave up 5 bases, with 18 bases separating them. The length of the CDR3 is 16 residues. CDR3 sequence (DNA): TGTGCCAGCAGCCTCCCCCCTGGGATAGGGGACAATGAGCAGTTCTTC. Its translation: CASSLPPGIGDNEQFF.

Notes on this clone: The CDR3 does not end in the conserved phenylalanine or tryptophan, so this is likely a read error. The DNA is left out, because the CDR3 cannot be placed on it with certainty; the CDR3 is given as TCRdb lists it. The V call is TRBV6-6, the J call TRBJ1-2; the D segment call TRBD1 is taken from the table without a DNA check. Germline CDR1 reads MNHNY; CDR2 reads SVGAGI (reference sequence). The CDR3 is made up of 13 amino acids, end residues included. CDR3 sequence: CASSPPLTQGGVL.

This clone was detected only a few times. The chain joins TRBV25-1 to TRBJ2-3, with a weak D call TRBD1 (5 bases). V was trimmed by 4 bases and J by 4 bases, leaving 9 bases between them. Germline CDR1 is MGHDK and CDR2 is SYGVNS. CDR3 length equals 13 residues. The CDR3, as DNA: TGTGCCAGCAGTGGCCAGGGCGCAGATACGCAGTATTTT. Translating gives CASSGQGADTQYF. Full variable domain (remainder filled in from reference TRBV25-1 and TRBJ2-3): EADIYQTPRYLVIGTGKKITLECSQTMGHDKMYWYQQDPGMELHLIHYSYGVNSTEKGDLSSESTVSRIRTEHFPLTLESARPSHTSQYLCASSGQGADTQYFGPGTRLTVL.

The V gene is TRBV11-1, the J gene TRBJ2-7, with D uncertain. This CDR3 is built from 13 residues. V lost 3 bases to trimming and J lost 2 bases, with 8 bases between them. Germline loops: CDR1 SGHAT, CDR2 FQDESV (reference sequence). The CDR3 coding sequence is TGTGCCAGCAGCTTCGCCAGTACCTACGAGCAGTACTTC. It yields the protein CASSFASTYEQYF.

The chain links TRBV28 to TRBJ2-1; TRBD1 matches at 7 bases. CDR1 is MDHEN, CDR2 SYDVKM, per germline. The trim removed 3 bases at V and 5 bases at J, leaving 13 bases unmatched. This CDR3 contains 17 residues. DNA for the CDR3: TGTGCCAGCAGTTTTTATACAGGGGCGGCTGGACACAATGAGCAGTTCTTC. Its translation is CASSFYTGAAGHNEQFF. The full variable domain, its missing parts supplied by reference TRBV28 and TRBJ2-1, is DVKVTQSSRYLVKRTGEKVFLECVQDMDHENMFWYRQDPGLGLRLIYFSYDVKMKEKGDIPEGYSVSREKKERFSLILESASTNQTSMYLCASSFYTGAAGHNEQFFGPGTRLTVL.

The chain uses TRBV19 and TRBJ2-2; 9 bases map to TRBD1. CDR1 is LNHDA, CDR2 SQIVND, per germline (reference sequence). The CDR3 runs to 15 residues. V lost 3 bases and J lost 4; bases outside the gene matches: 3. CDR3 residues: CASSITGGATGELFF. The CDR3 nucleotides read TGTGCCAGTAGTATCACAGGGGGCGCCACCGGGGAGCTGTTTTTT.

V and J are TRBV4-2 and TRBJ2-5, with TRBD2 identical over 14 bases. The V gene end was trimmed by 2 bases and the J gene end by 0 bases; junction bases not matched to a gene: 5. Germline V gene sequence: CDR1 LGHNA, CDR2 YNFKEQ. This CDR3 comprises 18 residues. CDR3 loop: CASSQIVGLAGDQETQYF. CDR3 nucleotides: TGTGCCAGCAGCCAAATAGTGGGACTAGCGGGAGACCAAGAGACCCAGTACTTC.

This clone was detected only once. The chain employs TRBV28 and TRBJ1-3, with 8 bases matching TRBD1. CDR1 and CDR2 from the germline V gene are MDHEN and SYDVKM. This CDR3 is built from 16 residues. Unmatched junction bases numbered 6, after V lost 5 bases and J lost 0 bases. The CDR3 sequence: CASSGTGVSSGNTIYF. CDR3 sequence (DNA): TGTGCCAGCAGTGGGACAGGAGTGTCCTCTGGAAACACCATATATTTT.

This clone was detected only a few times. This chain joins TRBV3-1 (or the pseudogene TRBV3-2) and TRBJ2-5; TRBD2 agrees at 13 bases. Germline values: CDR1 LGHDT, CDR2 YNNKEL (reference sequence). V lost 4 bases to trimming and J lost 2 bases; unmatched junction nucleotides: 13. This CDR3 spans 19 amino acids. The CDR3 coding sequence is TGTGCCAGCAGCCCCCAACCGGGACTAGCGGGGAAACTTCAAGAGACCCAGTACTTC. It yields the protein CASSPQPGLAGKLQETQYF.

The chain couples TRBV7-6 to TRBJ2-5, with D tentatively TRBD2 (6 bases). The length of the CDR3 is 14 residues. Germline V gene sequence: CDR1 SGHVS, CDR2 FNYEAQ. With 5 bases removed from V and 5 bases from J, the gap between germline ends came to 15 bases. The CDR3 coding sequence is TGTGCCAGCAGCCCGGAGGGACTGGGGGAGACCCAGTACTTC. This sequence encodes CASSPEGLGETQYF. The full variable domain, its missing parts supplied by reference TRBV7-6 and TRBJ2-5, is GAGVSQSPRYKVTKRGQDVALRCDPISGHVSLYWYRQALGQGPEFLTYFNYEAQQDKSGLPNDRFSAERPEGSISTLTIQRTEQRDSAMYRCASSPEGLGETQYFGPGTRLLVL.

The chain employs TRBV18 and TRBJ2-2, with TRBD1 matching 8 bases. The junction had 1 base not matched to a gene; V was cut back by 0 bases and J by 1 base. The CDR3 has 16 residues. The germline CDR1 and CDR2 sequences are KGHSH and LQKENI. The CDR3 sequence is CASSPPGTGNTGELFF. The CDR3 DNA reads as TGTGCCAGCTCACCACCGGGGACAGGGAACACCGGGGAGCTGTTTTTT.

Comment on this clone: One junction end disagrees with the germline gene, perhaps due to a read error. The chain employs TRBV7-2 and TRBJ2-1; TRBD1 matches at 9 bases. The CDR3 spans 14 residues. From germline, CDR1 is SGHTA and CDR2 FQGNSA. CDR3 loop: CVSSSGQGGPEQFF. The CDR3 DNA follows: TGTGTCAGCAGCTCGGGACAGGGAGGACCTGAGCAGTTCTTC.

The V and J genes are TRBV5-6 and TRBJ2-7; maybe TRBD1 (6 bases). V was shortened by 3 bases and J by 2 bases, with 15 bases between the two germline ends. The CDR3 sequence is 15 residues long. The V gene's germline CDR1 is SGHDT and CDR2 YYEEEE. CDR3 DNA: TGTGCCAGCAGCTCGAGTACGGGACACCCCTACGAGCAGTACTTC. It is translated as CASSSSTGHPYEQYF.

The chain carries TRBV2 and TRBJ1-2; D not certain. This CDR3 region has 11 residues. Germline-derived CDR1 and CDR2 are SNHLY and FYNNEI. Trimming pared 6 bases from V and 4 bases from J, leaving 6 bases between. CDR3 coding DNA: TGTGCCAGCAGCGCGGGCTATGGCTACACCTTC. This codes for CASSAGYGYTF.

This chain joins TRBV3-1 (or the pseudogene TRBV3-2) and TRBJ2-4; possible D gene TRBD2, 6 bases. Germline-derived CDR1 and CDR2 are LGHDT and YNNKEL (reference sequence). The CDR3 totals 18 residues. V was cut by 0 bases and J by 1 base, with 16 bases left in between. This CDR3 is CASSQDRGQGLAKNIQYF. In DNA, the CDR3 is TGTGCCAGCAGCCAAGATAGAGGGCAGGGACTGGCCAAAAACATTCAGTACTTC.

In nucleotides, the CDR3 is TGTGCCTCCCGGGAGACAGCACCCAATCAGCCCCAGCATTTT. Translating gives CASRETAPNQPQHF. The chain joins TRBV2 to TRBJ1-5; tentative D call: TRBD1 (5 bases). Trimming removed 11 bases at V and 3 bases at J, with 17 bases between. This CDR3 region has 14 residues. The germline V gene encodes CDR1 SNHLY and CDR2 FYNNEI. The full variable domain, its missing parts supplied by reference TRBV2 and TRBJ1-5, is EPEVTQTPSHQVTQMGQEVILRCVPISNHLYFYWYRQILGQKVEFLVSFYNNEISEKSEIFDDQFSVERPDGSNFTLKIRSTKLEDSAMYFCASRETAPNQPQHFGDGTRLSIL.

The V call is TRBV7-2, the J call TRBJ1-6; D is possibly TRBD1 (6 bases). This CDR3 region has 19 residues. Germline CDR1 and CDR2: SGHTA and FQGNSA. The V gene lost 1 base and the J gene lost 0 bases, with 16 bases spanning the gap. CDR3 in DNA: TGTGCCAGCAGCTTAGGACGGGGGGCCCTGAGCTCCTATAATTCACCCCTCCACTTT. Translation: CASSLGRGALSSYNSPLHF.

Turning to this clone: The junction departs from the called germline gene at one end, perhaps through a read error. The CDR3 spells CASSMEGDYGYTF. The CDR3 DNA is TGTGCCAGTAGTATGGAGGGGGACTACGGCTACACCTTC. The chain employs TRBV19 and TRBJ1-2, with a tentative D call TRBD1 (6 bases). Germline loops: CDR1 LNHDA, CDR2 SQIVND (reference sequence). The CDR3 runs to 13 residues.

This clone was observed a few times. This chain uses TRBV3-1 (or the pseudogene TRBV3-2) with TRBJ1-1; TRBD1 matches 8 bases. CDR3 size: 13 residues. The germline V gene encodes CDR1 LGHDT and CDR2 YNNKEL (reference sequence). With 6 bases clipped from V and 5 bases from J, the junction kept 5 bases outside the gene matches. CDR3 region: CASSTGGRTEAFF. The CDR3 coding sequence is TGTGCCAGCAGTACAGGGGGGAGGACTGAAGCTTTCTTT.

This clone has a handful of counts. V gene TRBV4-3 combines with J gene TRBJ2-5; D is perhaps TRBD1 (5 bases). Germline CDR1 LGHNA, CDR2 YSLEER. Trimming stripped 0 bases from V and 5 bases from J, with 10 bases between. The CDR3 totals 14 residues. CDR3: CASSQDWAGETQYF. The CDR3 coding sequence is TGCGCCAGCAGCCAAGATTGGGCAGGGGAGACCCAGTACTTC.

J is TRBJ2-5 and V is TRBV4-1; D not resolved. With 3 bases removed from V and 4 bases from J, the gap between germline ends came to 18 bases. This CDR3 contains 16 residues. Germline CDR1 reads MGHRA; CDR2 reads YSYEKL. As DNA, the CDR3 is TGCGCCAGCAGCCAGGTTCTCACGAGCGTGGTAGAGACCCAGTACTTC. Protein product: CASSQVLTSVVETQYF.

This clone has only a few counts. The CDR3 protein is CASSEAGREAEKLFF. CDR3 bases: TGTGCCAGCAGTGAAGCCGGCAGGGAGGCTGAAAAACTGTTTTTT. This sequence joins TRBV6-1 and TRBJ1-4; D perhaps matches TRBD1 (5 bases). V was trimmed by 0 bases and J by 7 bases, leaving 12 bases between them. Germline CDR1 and CDR2: MNHNS and SASEGT. The CDR3 totals 15 residues.

This chain joins TRBV7-9 and TRBJ2-1; 8 bases are a match to TRBD2. Germline assignment: CDR1 SEHNR and CDR2 FQNEAQ (reference sequence). This CDR3 region has 14 residues. V lost 3 bases and J lost 4; bases outside the gene matches: 2. CDR3 protein: CASSFGGVYNEQFF. The CDR3 region has the DNA TGTGCCAGCAGCTTCGGGGGGGTATACAATGAGCAGTTCTTC.